The 4 T cell receptor beta chains presented below share a single source sample, sequenced in a study of blood T cell repertoires in COVID-19. Libraries were prepared by immunoSEQ multiplex PCR; TCRdb keeps only in-frame clonotypes and omits some of them. The sample lists fewer than 150,000 clones, around 90% occurring once. Material: peripheral blood. These receptors all stem from a woman aged 55-75 years with COVID-19, enrolled during active disease.

This clone occurred once. V usage is TRBV6-1 and J usage is TRBJ2-6; 7 bases fit TRBD1. Germline V CDR1 and CDR2: MNHNS, SASEGT. J was trimmed by 4 bases and V by 1 base; bases with no gene match: 7. The CDR3 consists of 17 residues. CDR3 in DNA: TGTGCCAGCAGTGAAGGAGACAGGGTACCCGGGGCCAACGTCCTGACTTTC. This translates into CASSEGDRVPGANVLTF.

This clone was observed a handful of times. The chain carries TRBV4-2 and TRBJ1-5, with D possibly being TRBD1 (5 bases). V dropped 0 bases and J dropped 3 bases, with 9 bases sitting between them. The CDR3 has 15 amino acids. Germline assignment: CDR1 LGHNA and CDR2 YNFKEQ. The CDR3 coding sequence is TGTGCCAGCAGCCAAGAAGGGACTGACAATCAGCCCCAGCATTTT. It encodes CASSQEGTDNQPQHF.

The genes are TRBV9 and TRBJ1-4, with D unclear. V lost 1 base and J 3 bases, leaving 7 bases between the germline ends. The germline V gene has CDR1 SGDLS and CDR2 YYNGEE. This CDR3 is built from 14 residues. The CDR3 nucleotides are TGTGCCAGCAGCGTAAAGGGAGCTAATGAAAAACTGTTTTTT. It yields the protein CASSVKGANEKLFF.

The chain carries TRBV10-3 and TRBJ1-6, with 9 bases identical to TRBD1. The CDR3 has 15 amino acids. Losses at the gene ends were 0 bases for V and 10 bases for J; bases not matched to a gene: 4. Looked up from germline, CDR1 is ENHRY and CDR2 is SYGVKD. The CDR3 loop reads CAISESQGAISPLHF. CDR3 DNA: TGTGCCATCAGTGAGTCACAGGGGGCTATATCACCCCTCCACTTT.